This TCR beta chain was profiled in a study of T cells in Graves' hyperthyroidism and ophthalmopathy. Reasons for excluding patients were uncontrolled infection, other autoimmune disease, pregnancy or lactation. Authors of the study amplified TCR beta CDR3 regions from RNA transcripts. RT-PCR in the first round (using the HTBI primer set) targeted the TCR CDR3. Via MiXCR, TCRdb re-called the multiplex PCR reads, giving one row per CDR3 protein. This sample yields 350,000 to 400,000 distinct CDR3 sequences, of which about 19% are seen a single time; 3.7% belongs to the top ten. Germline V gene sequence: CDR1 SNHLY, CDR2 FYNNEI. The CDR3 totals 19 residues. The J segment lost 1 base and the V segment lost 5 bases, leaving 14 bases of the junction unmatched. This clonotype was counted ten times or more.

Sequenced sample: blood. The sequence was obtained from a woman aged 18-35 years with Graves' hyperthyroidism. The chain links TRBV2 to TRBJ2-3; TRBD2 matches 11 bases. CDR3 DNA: TGTGCCAGCAGTCCTTCTAGCGGGGGGTTAAAGTGGGGCACAGATACGCAGTATTTT. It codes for CASSPSSGGLKWGTDTQYF.